A selection of T cell receptor beta chains follows, all from one sample in a study of vaccination effects on CD4 cells after COVID-19. These receptors' targets are unknown. The data were produced by immunoSEQ multiplex PCR, yet TCRdb's version contains in-frame clones alone and is incomplete. The sample lists about 79,000 clones, 60% to 80% occurring once. Here the sequenced sample was CD4+ T cells from PBMCs cultured with HCoV-229E spike peptides, taken before COVID-19 vaccination. The receptors here all came from a human donor who received a COVID-19 vaccine. CDR3s include the opening cysteine and the closing phenylalanine or tryptophan. A clone size is listed for some rows: how often the clone was seen (once, few, many), or a class if it is expanded.

cdr3_aa j_call v_call clone_size
CASRPGTSTDTQYF TRBJ2-3 TRBV28 once
CASSEREGTDTQYF TRBJ2-3 TRBV2 .
CATSTYDGDQHF TRBJ1-5 TRBV15 few
CASSELRSQPQHF TRBJ1-5 TRBV2 .
CASIRRRCGLANYGYTF TRBJ1-2 TRBV7-3 .
CARSPITGTPNNSPLHF TRBJ1-6 TRBV5-3 .
CASSSLAGGQETQYF TRBJ2-5 TRBV5-4 .
CASSGNPEGQPQHF TRBJ1-5 TRBV9 .
CASSARTGSYSNQPQHF TRBJ1-5 TRBV7-2 .
CASSETPERYF TRBJ2-5 TRBV6-1 .
CASSSTKNTEAFF TRBJ1-1 TRBV7-3 few
CASSVDPRNTGELFF TRBJ2-2 TRBV9 .
CATSRAGSEPQHF TRBJ1-5 TRBV24-1 .
CASSLGGGGGSNQPQHF TRBJ1-5 TRBV5-1 .
CASSYSSSVAGGPGELFF TRBJ2-2 TRBV6-2/TRBV6-3 once
CASSKGWETQYF TRBJ2-5 TRBV19 .
CSVTGTSGGAKTQYF TRBJ2-5 TRBV29-1 .